The 15 T cell receptor beta chains given below trace back to one sample, sequenced in a study of T cell repertoires in cytomegalovirus infection. One entry per CDR3 protein, called by TCRdb with MiXCR from the reads. The repertoire holds about 200,000 distinct CDR3 sequences, with 7.5% to 10% as singletons. What was sequenced was PBMCs. These receptors were taken from a human donor in good health (CMV status not recorded). Some clones in this sample may be carry-over from other donors' samples.

This clonotype was counted ten times or more. The chain couples TRBV4-2 to TRBJ2-1; tentative D call: TRBD2 (6 bases). Germline CDR1 reads LGHNA; CDR2 reads YNFKEQ. Trimming stripped 4 bases from V and 4 bases from J, with 11 bases between. This CDR3 has 14 amino acids. CDR3 bases: TGTGCCAGCAGCCCATTAGCGGAATACAATGAGCAGTTCTTC. It codes for CASSPLAEYNEQFF.

The chain has TRBV5-5 and TRBJ2-5; no reliable D call. Germline assignment: CDR1 SGHKS and CDR2 YYEKEE (reference sequence). V lost 6 bases to trimming and J lost 5 bases, with 17 bases between them. This CDR3 contains 14 residues. The DNA for the CDR3 is TGTGCCAGCACCTCTTGGACGGACGGGGAGACCCAGTACTTC. This sequence encodes CASTSWTDGETQYF.

A few counts support this clonotype. The J gene is TRBJ2-2, the V gene TRBV5-1, with D possibly TRBD2 on 6 matching bases. V lost 1 base, J lost 6 bases, and 16 bases lay in between. The length of the CDR3 is 16 residues. Looked up from germline, CDR1 is SGHRS and CDR2 is YFSETQ. The CDR3 is CASSLTGTPASGELFF. The CDR3 nucleotides are TGCGCCAGCAGCTTGACCGGGACTCCTGCGTCCGGGGAGCTGTTTTTT.

This chain uses TRBV11-2 with TRBJ1-2; unclear D gene. Germline V gene sequence: CDR1 SGHAT, CDR2 FQNNGV. The V and J ends lost 2 bases and 6 bases respectively, with 10 bases between them. The CDR3 spans 13 residues. CDR3 sequence: CASSLNWPDGYTF. CDR3 coding DNA: TGTGCCAGCAGCTTAAACTGGCCCGATGGCTACACCTTC.

This clonotype was counted many times. The V call is TRBV4-3, the J call TRBJ2-1, with 12 bases identical to TRBD2. CDR3 size: 16 residues. V lost 0 bases, J lost 4 bases, and 1 base stayed unmatched. Germline CDR1 LGHNA, CDR2 YSLEER. The DNA of the CDR3 is TGCGCCAGCAGCCAAGAGACTAGCGGGGGATACAATGAGCAGTTCTTC. Translating gives CASSQETSGGYNEQFF.

This clonotype was detected many times. The chain joins TRBV6-2 or TRBV6-3 to TRBJ1-1, with TRBD1 as a possible D gene (6 bases). Germline lookup yields CDR1 MNHEY and CDR2 SVGEGT. The CDR3 is made up of 14 amino acids. V was clipped by 7 bases and J by 3 bases, with 15 bases between them. Here the CDR3 reads CASTKQGLHTEAFF. In nucleotides, the CDR3 is TGTGCCAGCACCAAACAGGGACTCCACACTGAAGCTTTCTTT.

This clonotype turned up a few times. V gene TRBV20-1 combines with J gene TRBJ2-1; D unclear. The germline V gene has CDR1 DFQATT and CDR2 SNEGSKA (reference sequence). This CDR3 region has 13 residues. Trimming stripped 2 bases from V and 5 bases from J, with 10 bases between. The CDR3 loop reads CSARLVENNEQFF. Here the CDR3 DNA reads TGCAGTGCTAGATTAGTAGAGAACAATGAGCAGTTCTTC.

The genes are TRBV20-1 and TRBJ2-1, with TRBD2 matching 9 bases. Per germline, CDR1 DFQATT and CDR2 SNEGSKA (reference sequence). This CDR3 contains 15 residues. The chain's CDR3 is CSLPTTSGSYNEQFF. CDR3 sequence (DNA): TGCAGCCTCCCAACGACTAGCGGCTCCTACAATGAGCAGTTCTTC.

This clonotype was detected only once. This chain uses TRBV7-3 with TRBJ1-1; D might be TRBD1 (5 bases). Germline lookup yields CDR1 SGHTA and CDR2 FQGTGA. The CDR3 sequence is 13 residues long. V was cut by 3 bases and J by 4 bases, with 9 bases left in between. The CDR3 DNA reads TGTGCCAGCAGCTTGGGGACCTCCACTGAAGCTTTCTTT. Its translation: CASSLGTSTEAFF. Based on the CDR3 plus reference TRBV7-3 and TRBJ1-1, the full variable domain is GAGVSQTPSNKVTEKGKYVELRCDPISGHTALYWYRQSLGQGPEFLIYFQGTGAADDSGLPNDRFFAVRPEGSVSTLKIQRTERGDSAVYLCASSLGTSTEAFFGQGTRLTVV.

This clonotype has ten or more counts. The genes are TRBV5-1 and TRBJ1-6; D not resolved. The germline V gene has CDR1 SGHRS and CDR2 YFSETQ. V was pared by 4 bases and J by 6 bases, with 14 bases between. The CDR3 sequence is 15 residues long. CDR3 sequence reads: CASSVDRTANSPLHF. As DNA, the CDR3 is TGCGCCAGCAGCGTGGACCGGACCGCTAATTCACCCCTCCACTTT. The entire variable domain, with the rest obtained from reference TRBV5-1 and TRBJ1-6, is as follows: KAGVTQTPRYLIKTRGQQVTLSCSPISGHRSVSWYQQTPGQGLQFLFEYFSETQRNKGNFPGRFSGRQFSNSRSEMNVSTLELGDSALYLCASSVDRTANSPLHFGNGTRLTVT.

This clonotype was detected ten times or more. The chain links TRBV20-1 to TRBJ2-5; 13 nucleotides align to TRBD2. Germline V gene lookup returns CDR1 DFQATT and CDR2 SNEGSKA (reference sequence). The CDR3 is 21 amino acids. Losses at the gene ends were 1 base for V and 1 base for J; bases not matched to a gene: 18. CDR3 loop: CSARALAGLAGTPSTQETQYF. The CDR3 DNA is TGCAGTGCTAGAGCTTTGGCGGGACTAGCGGGAACACCCAGTACCCAAGAGACCCAGTACTTC.

This clonotype was observed at least ten times. This rearrangement joins TRBV12-3 or TRBV12-4 to TRBJ2-1; the D gene is possibly TRBD1 (6 bases). This CDR3 contains 12 residues. Trimming took off 3 bases at V and 10 bases at J, with 10 bases between the two ends. This CDR3 is CASSFTGTEQFF. For the CDR3, the DNA is TGTGCCAGCAGTTTCACAGGGACAGAGCAGTTCTTC.

At least ten counts were recorded for this clonotype. The chain employs TRBV7-2 and TRBJ2-3, with TRBD1 matching over 7 bases. This CDR3 spans 14 amino acids. Germline CDR1 and CDR2: SGHTA and FQGNSA. V shed 7 bases, J shed 1 base, and the junction held 5 bases outside the gene matches. The CDR3 bases are TGTGCCAGCAAGGTAGACAGGGGCACAGATACGCAGTATTTT. It yields the protein CASKVDRGTDTQYF. Together with reference TRBV7-2 and TRBJ2-3, the CDR3 gives the full variable domain: GAGVSQSPSNKVTEKGKDVELRCDPISGHTALYWYRQSLGQGLEFLIYFQGNSAPDKSGLPSDRFSAERTGGSVSTLTIQRTQQEDSAVYLCASKVDRGTDTQYFGPGTRLTVL.

This clonotype showed up just a few times. The rearrangement joins TRBV20-1 to TRBJ2-1; possibly TRBD1 for D (5 bases). The CDR3 sequence is 12 residues long. V lost 2 bases and J 6 bases, leaving 8 bases between the germline ends. Germline V CDR1 and CDR2: DFQATT, SNEGSKA (reference sequence). The CDR3 is CSARSGSNEQFF. CDR3 nucleotides: TGCAGTGCTAGATCAGGGTCCAATGAGCAGTTCTTC.

This rearrangement joins TRBV18 to TRBJ1-2, with D perhaps TRBD1 (6 bases). Per germline, CDR1 KGHSH and CDR2 LQKENI. Between the trimmed V and J ends, which lost 6 bases and 2 bases, there was a span of 10 bases. This CDR3 contains 13 residues. CDR3 nucleotides: TGTGCCAGCTCGGAAGGGGGAAACTATGGCTACACCTTC. Amino acid sequence: CASSEGGNYGYTF.